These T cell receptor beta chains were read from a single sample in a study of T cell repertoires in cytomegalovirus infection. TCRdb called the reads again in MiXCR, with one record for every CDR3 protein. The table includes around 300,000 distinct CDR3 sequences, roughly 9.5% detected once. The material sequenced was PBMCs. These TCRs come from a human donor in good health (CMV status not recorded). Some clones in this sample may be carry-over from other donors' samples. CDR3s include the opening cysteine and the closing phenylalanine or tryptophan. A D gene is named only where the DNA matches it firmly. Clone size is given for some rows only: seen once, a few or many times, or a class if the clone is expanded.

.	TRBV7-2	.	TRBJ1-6	TGTGCCAGCAGCTTAGGACAAGGCGGTGTGAATTCACCCCTCCACTTT	CASSLGQGGVNSPLHF
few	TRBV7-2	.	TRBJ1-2	TGTGCCAGCAGCTTAGCCAAAAGGGGTTCTGGCTACACCTTC	CASSLAKRGSGYTF
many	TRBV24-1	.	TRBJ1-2	TGTGCCACCAGTGATTCCCGACAGTCCTATGGCTACACCTTC	CATSDSRQSYGYTF
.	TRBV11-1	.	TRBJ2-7	TGTGCCAGCAGCTTAGCGAAGGGGCCGACTCACTACGAGCAGTACTTC	CASSLAKGPTHYEQYF
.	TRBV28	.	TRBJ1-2	TGTGCCAGCAGTTCCTCTCTCGAGGCAGGCGGGGGCTACACCTTC	CASSSSLEAGGGYTF
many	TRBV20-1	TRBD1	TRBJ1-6	TGCAGTGCTAGCCCATCGACAGGGGCCTATAATTCACCCCTCCACTTT	CSASPSTGAYNSPLHF
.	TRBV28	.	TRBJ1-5	TGTGCCAGCAGTTGGGTACAGGCAGGCAATCAGCCCCAGCATTTT	CASSWVQAGNQPQHF
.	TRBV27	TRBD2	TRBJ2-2	TGTGCCAGCAGTTTAGCGGGAGCTTCGGGGGAGCTGTTTTTT	CASSLAGASGELFF
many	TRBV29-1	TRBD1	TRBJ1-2	TGCAGCGGAGGGACAGGGGAAGGCTACACCTTC	CSGGTGEGYTF
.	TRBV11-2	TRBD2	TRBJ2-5	TGTGCCAGCAGCCTGTGGACTAGCGTACAAGAGACCCAGTACTTC	CASSLWTSVQETQYF
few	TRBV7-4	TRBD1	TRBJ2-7	TGTGCCAGCAGCTCCACAGGGGGAAAGTACGAGCAGTACTTC	CASSSTGGKYEQYF
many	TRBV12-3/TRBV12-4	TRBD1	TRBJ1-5	TGTGCCAGCAGTTTAGTCGGCAGGGGGCGAATCGGTTTATTAGGCAATCAGCCCCAGCATTTT	CASSLVGRGRIGLLGNQPQHF
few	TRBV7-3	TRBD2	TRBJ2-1	TGTGCCAGCAGCTTAAGTAATAGCGGGGGGAATAACTTGTTCTTC	CASSLSNSGGNNLFF
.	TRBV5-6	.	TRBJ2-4	TGTGCCAGCAGCCTTGCCCCGGAGCCCAAAAACATTCAGTACTTC	CASSLAPEPKNIQYF
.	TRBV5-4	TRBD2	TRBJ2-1	TGTGCCAGCAGCTCCCCAAGGGTAGCGGGAGGAAGTGAGCAGTTCTTC	CASSSPRVAGGSEQFF
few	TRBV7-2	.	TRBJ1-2	TGTGCCAGCAGCTTAAACAGTCCCAACTATGGCTACACCTTC	CASSLNSPNYGYTF
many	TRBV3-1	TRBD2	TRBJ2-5	TGTGCCAGCAGCCCGGGACTAGCGGGAGTAGAGACCCAGTACTTC	CASSPGLAGVETQYF
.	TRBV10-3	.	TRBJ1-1	TGTGCCATCAGTAGACAGGTCCTCTCCATGAACACTGAAGCTTTCTTT	CAISRQVLSMNTEAFF
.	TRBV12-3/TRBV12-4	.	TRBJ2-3	TGTGCCAGCAGTAGGACTAGCACAGATACGCAGTATTTT	CASSRTSTDTQYF
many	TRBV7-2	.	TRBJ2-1	TGTGCCAGCAGCTCCTATCTGGGGGGTGAGCAGTTCTTC	CASSSYLGGEQFF
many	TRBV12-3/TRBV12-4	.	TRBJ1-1	TGTGCCAGCAGCTTGCGGGATACTGAAGCTTTCTTT	CASSLRDTEAFF
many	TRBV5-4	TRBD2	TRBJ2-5	TGTGCCAGCAGGCGCGGGGGTCTAGGGCTCCCCACAGAGACCCAGTACTTC	CASRRGGLGLPTETQYF
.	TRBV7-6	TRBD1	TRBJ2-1	TGTGCCAGCAGCTCACCGGGACAGTCAGGAACCTACAATGAGCAGTTCTTC	CASSSPGQSGTYNEQFF
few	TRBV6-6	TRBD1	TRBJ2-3	TGTGCCAGCAACAAATTGCAGGGGGCAGATACGCAGTATTTT	CASNKLQGADTQYF
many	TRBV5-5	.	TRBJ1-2	TGTGCCAGCAGCTTGGTCGAAGGGCAGGGACAAAACTATGGCTACACCTTC	CASSLVEGQGQNYGYTF
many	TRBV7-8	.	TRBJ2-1	TGTGCCAGCAGCTTAGCGGTAGGGCAGAGTGAGCAGTTCTTC	CASSLAVGQSEQFF
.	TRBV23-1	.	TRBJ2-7	TGCGCCAGCAGTCTCCCGGGACACAGGCGGTTC	CASSLPGHRRF
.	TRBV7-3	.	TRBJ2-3	TGTGCCAGCAGCTTAACGGAGGGGGCCCACACAGATACGCAGTATTTT	CASSLTEGAHTDTQYF
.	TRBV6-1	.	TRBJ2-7	TGTGCCAGCAGAGAAAGCTTCGTCAGGGTTTCCTCCTACGAGCAGTACTTC	CASRESFVRVSSYEQYF
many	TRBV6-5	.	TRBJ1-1	TGTGCCAGCAGTTACGGAACCGACACTGAAGCTTTCTTT	CASSYGTDTEAFF
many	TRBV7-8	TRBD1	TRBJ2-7	TGTGCCAGCAGCTCGAGACACGGTGGGGACAGGGAGTACGAGCAGTACTTC	CASSSRHGGDREYEQYF
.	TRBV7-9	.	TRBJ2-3	TGTGCCAGCAGCTTAGTATCCGGAGCTGCAGATACGCAGTATTTT	CASSLVSGAADTQYF
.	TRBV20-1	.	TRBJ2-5	TGCAGTGCTCGAAGGGTAGAGACCCAGTACTTC	CSARRVETQYF
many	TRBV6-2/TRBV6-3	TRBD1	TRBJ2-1	TGTGCCAGCAGTTACGGATTACAGGGGGGCCACAATGAGCAGTTCTTC	CASSYGLQGGHNEQFF
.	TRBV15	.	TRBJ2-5	TGTGCCACCAGCAGAGGGGCGATGGGGCAAGAGACCCAGTACTTC	CATSRGAMGQETQYF
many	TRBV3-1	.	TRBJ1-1	TGTGCCAGCAGCCCAGGGATGGGGGCCGTAGGCACTGAAGCTTTCTTT	CASSPGMGAVGTEAFF
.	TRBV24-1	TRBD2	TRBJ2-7	TGTGCCACCAGTGCGACACAGACGATTAGGCCGAGCGGGGCCTACGAGCAGTACTTC	CATSATQTIRPSGAYEQYF
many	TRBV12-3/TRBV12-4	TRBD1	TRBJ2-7	TGTGCCAGCAGTCCTACAGGGGGACCCTCCTACGAGCAGTACTTC	CASSPTGGPSYEQYF
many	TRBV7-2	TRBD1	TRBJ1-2	TGTGCCAGCAGTTCTCGGACAGGGAACCTCTATGGCTACACCTTC	CASSSRTGNLYGYTF
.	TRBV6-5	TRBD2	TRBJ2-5	TGTGCCAGCAGTTACTCGACTAGCGGGGGCCACCCAGGGGAGACCCAGTACTTC	CASSYSTSGGHPGETQYF
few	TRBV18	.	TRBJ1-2	TGTGCCAGCTCACCACTCCCAGGACCGTCCTATGGCTACACCTTC	CASSPLPGPSYGYTF
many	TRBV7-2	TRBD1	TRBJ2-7	TGTGCCAGCAGCCTCGGACAGGGAACCTACGAGCAGTACTTC	CASSLGQGTYEQYF
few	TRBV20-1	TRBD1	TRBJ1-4	TGCAGTGCTAAAACAGGGGTCCCTGGTGGGAATGAAAAACTGTTTTTT	CSAKTGVPGGNEKLFF
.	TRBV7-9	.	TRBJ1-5	TGTGCCAGCAGCTTAGAGGGTATTGGCAGACAGCCCCAGCATTTT	CASSLEGIGRQPQHF
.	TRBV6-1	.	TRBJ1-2	TGTGCCAGCAGAATCAGGGGAGAAAACTATGGCTACACCTTC	CASRIRGENYGYTF